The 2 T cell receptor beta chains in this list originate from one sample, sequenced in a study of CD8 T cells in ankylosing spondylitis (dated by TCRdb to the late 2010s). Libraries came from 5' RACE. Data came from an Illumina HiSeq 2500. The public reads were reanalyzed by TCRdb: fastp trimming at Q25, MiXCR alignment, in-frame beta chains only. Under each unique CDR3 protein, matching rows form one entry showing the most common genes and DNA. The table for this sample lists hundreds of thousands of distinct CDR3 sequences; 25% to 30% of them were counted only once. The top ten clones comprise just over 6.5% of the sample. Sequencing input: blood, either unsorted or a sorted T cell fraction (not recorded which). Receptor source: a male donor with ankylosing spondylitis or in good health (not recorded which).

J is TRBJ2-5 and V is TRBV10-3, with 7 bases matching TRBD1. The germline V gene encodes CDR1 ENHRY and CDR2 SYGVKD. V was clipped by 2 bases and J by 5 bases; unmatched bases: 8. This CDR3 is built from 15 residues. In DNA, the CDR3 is TGTGCCATCAGTGAGCCAGAGGACAGGATGGAGACCCAGTACTTC. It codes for CAISEPEDRMETQYF.

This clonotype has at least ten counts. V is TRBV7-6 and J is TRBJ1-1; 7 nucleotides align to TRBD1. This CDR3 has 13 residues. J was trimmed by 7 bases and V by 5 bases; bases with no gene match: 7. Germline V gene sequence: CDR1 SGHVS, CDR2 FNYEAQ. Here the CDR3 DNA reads TGTGCCAGCAGCGTGGGACAGCTAAATGAAGCTTTCTTT. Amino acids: CASSVGQLNEAFF.